What follows are 11 T cell receptor beta chains derived from one specimen sequenced in a study of T cell responses to AZD1222 COVID-19 vaccine. Method: immunoSEQ multiplex PCR; TCRdb's copy keeps in-frame clones and lacks some. The table includes fewer than 200,000 clones, around 94% detected once. Source: peripheral blood, taken on day 0 of AZD1222 vaccination. All receptors come from an adult in good health.

The chain combines TRBV5-1 with TRBJ1-4, with 8 bases identical to TRBD1. This CDR3 region has 14 residues. V lost 1 base and J lost 6; bases outside the gene matches: 2. CDR1 and CDR2 (germline): SGHRS, YFSETQ. For the CDR3, the DNA is TGCGCCAGCAGCTTGTCAGGGGGCGATGAAAAACTGTTTTTT. Protein: CASSLSGGDEKLFF.

V and J are TRBV11-1 and TRBJ2-2, with 9 bases identical to TRBD2. The V and J ends lost 7 bases and 5 bases, in that order; junction bases with no gene match: 8. Germline lookup yields CDR1 SGHAT and CDR2 FQDESV (reference sequence). This CDR3 has 15 residues. CDR3 coding DNA: TGTGCCAGCACCTACTTTACTAGCGGGACCGGGGAGCTGTTTTTT. Its translation is CASTYFTSGTGELFF.

This chain links TRBV5-1 with TRBJ1-3; perhaps TRBD1 as D (5 bases). V lost 3 bases and J 3 bases, leaving 7 bases between the germline ends. The germline V gene has CDR1 SGHRS and CDR2 YFSETQ. The CDR3 contains 13 residues. The CDR3 loop is CASSSDSGNTIYF. For the CDR3, the DNA is TGCGCCAGCAGCTCAGACAGTGGAAACACCATATATTTT.

This clone was detected only once. The chain joins TRBV19 to TRBJ1-2, with D unresolved. The CDR3 sequence is 13 residues long. V dropped 1 base and J dropped 6 bases, with 9 bases sitting between them. The V gene's germline CDR1 is LNHDA and CDR2 SQIVND (reference sequence). The CDR3 nucleotides are TGTGCCAGTAGTATAGGAATAGGGAATGGCTACACCTTC. Protein: CASSIGIGNGYTF.

The chain is built from TRBV23-1 and TRBJ2-7; 9 bases fit TRBD2. TRBV23-1 is annotated as an ORF whose role is uncertain. Trimming took 3 bases from V and 0 from J; bases not matched to a gene: 12. CDR3 length: 18 amino acids. The CDR3 loop reads CASSHSVTLAGISYEQYF. As DNA, the CDR3 is TGCGCCAGCAGTCACTCTGTTACACTAGCGGGTATCTCCTACGAGCAGTACTTC.

This clone was detected only once. J is TRBJ1-1 and V is TRBV30, with 8 bases lining up with TRBD1. The V gene's germline CDR1 is GTSNPN and CDR2 SVGIG (reference sequence). This CDR3 has 13 amino acids. J was trimmed by 2 bases and V by 8 bases; bases with no gene match: 7. The CDR3 loop reads CAAMGQVNTEAFF. CDR3 coding DNA: TGTGCCGCCATGGGACAGGTAAACACTGAAGCTTTCTTT. The full variable domain, its missing parts supplied by reference TRBV30 and TRBJ1-1, is SQTIHQWPATLVQPVGSPLSLECTVEGTSNPNLYWYRQAAGRGLQLLFYSVGIGQISSEVPQNLSASRPQDRQFILSSKKLLLSDSGFYLCAAMGQVNTEAFFGQGTRLTVV.

The J gene is TRBJ2-7, the V gene TRBV27; 9 bases match TRBD1. Germline V gene sequence: CDR1 MNHEY, CDR2 SMNVEV (reference sequence). With 4 bases clipped from V and 5 bases from J, the junction kept 0 bases outside the gene matches. This CDR3 comprises 12 residues. The chain's CDR3 is CASSWTGDEQYF. CDR3 bases: TGTGCCAGCAGTTGGACAGGGGACGAGCAGTACTTC.

The J gene is TRBJ1-1, the V gene TRBV7-9; a possible D gene is TRBD1 (5 bases). Trimming removed 8 bases from V and 3 bases from J, with 13 bases in between. CDR3 length: 13 residues. CDR1 is SEHNR, CDR2 FQNEAQ, per germline (reference sequence). CDR3 DNA: TGTGCCAGCCGCCAGGGTCCCGACACTGAAGCTTTCTTT. It is translated as CASRQGPDTEAFF.

The rearrangement joins TRBV28 to TRBJ2-1; D is possibly TRBD1 or TRBD2 (5 bases each). The CDR3 loop spans 16 amino acids. V lost 4 bases to trimming and J lost 8 bases, with 21 bases between them. Germline V gene sequence: CDR1 MDHEN, CDR2 SYDVKM. The CDR3 sequence: CASSSRVGARGDEQFF. The CDR3 region has the DNA TGTGCCAGCAGTTCTCGGGTTGGGGCGAGAGGGGATGAGCAGTTCTTC.

The V and J genes are TRBV11-2 and TRBJ2-7; D might be TRBD1 (5 bases). CDR3 size: 13 residues. V was shortened by 4 bases and J by 4 bases, with 11 bases between the two germline ends. Germline CDR1 reads SGHAT; CDR2 reads FQNNGV. The CDR3 DNA sequence: TGTGCCAGCAGCTCACCCCAGGGATACGAGCAGTACTTC. Protein sequence: CASSSPQGYEQYF. Supplemented by reference TRBV11-2 and TRBJ2-7, the full variable domain reads EAGVAQSPRYKIIEKRQSVAFWCNPISGHATLYWYQQILGQGPKLLIQFQNNGVVDDSQLPKDRFSAERLKGVDSTLKIQPAKLEDSAVYLCASSSPQGYEQYFGPGTRLTVT.

The chain links TRBV7-2 to TRBJ2-3, with 9 bases identical to TRBD2. Unmatched junction bases numbered 6, after V lost 7 bases and J lost 1 base. The CDR3 has 15 amino acids. Germline CDR1 is SGHTA and CDR2 is FQGNSA. The CDR3 sequence is CASTQGGRGTDTQYF. The CDR3 DNA follows: TGTGCCAGCACCCAGGGCGGGAGGGGCACAGATACGCAGTATTTT.